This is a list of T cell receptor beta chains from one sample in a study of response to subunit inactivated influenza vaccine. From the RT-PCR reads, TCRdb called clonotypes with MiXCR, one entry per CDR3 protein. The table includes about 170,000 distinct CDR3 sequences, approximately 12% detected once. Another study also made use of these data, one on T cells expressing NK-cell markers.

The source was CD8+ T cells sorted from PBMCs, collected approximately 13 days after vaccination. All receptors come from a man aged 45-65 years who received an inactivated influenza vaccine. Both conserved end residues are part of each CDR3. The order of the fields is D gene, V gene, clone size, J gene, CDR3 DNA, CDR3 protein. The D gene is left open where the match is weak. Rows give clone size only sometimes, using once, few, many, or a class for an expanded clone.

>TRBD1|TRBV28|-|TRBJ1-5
TGTGCCAGCAGTGATGACAGGGGTGGACAGCCCCAGCATTTT
CASSDDRGGQPQHF
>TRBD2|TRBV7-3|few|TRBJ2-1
TGTGCCAGCAGCTTAACTGGTCTAGCGGGAGTCGATGAGCAGTTCTTC
CASSLTGLAGVDEQFF
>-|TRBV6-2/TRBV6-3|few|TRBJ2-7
TGTGCCGCGGGGTCTTACTACGAGCAGTACTTC
CAAGSYYEQYF
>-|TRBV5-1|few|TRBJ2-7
TGCGCCAGCAGCTTGGATGCGGGTGGAACAGGAGAGCAGTACTTC
CASSLDAGGTGEQYF
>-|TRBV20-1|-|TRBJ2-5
TGCAGTGCTACCAGAGGAGGGCAAGAGACCCAGTACTTC
CSATRGGQETQYF
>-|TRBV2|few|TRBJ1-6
TGTGCCAGCAGTGAAAGTCAATATAATTCACCCCTCCACTTT
CASSESQYNSPLHF
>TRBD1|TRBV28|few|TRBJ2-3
TGTGCCAGCAGTCTGCCCGGGACAGAGAACACAGATACGCAGTATTTT
CASSLPGTENTDTQYF
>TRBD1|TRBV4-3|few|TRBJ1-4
TGCGCCAGCAGCCTATGGACAGGCCTTAATGAAAAACTGTTTTTT
CASSLWTGLNEKLFF
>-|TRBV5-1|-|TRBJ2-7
TGCGCCAGCAGCTTGACGGACAGTAGAAACGAGCAGTACTTC
CASSLTDSRNEQYF
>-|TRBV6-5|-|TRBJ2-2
TGTGCCAGCAGTTACCTTATAACCGGGATCCCGACCGGGGAGCTGTTTTTT
CASSYLITGIPTGELFF
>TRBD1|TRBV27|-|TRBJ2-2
TGTGCCAGCAGTTCCCACGGACAGGGTGCCGGGGAGCTGCTTTTT
CASSSHGQGAGELLF
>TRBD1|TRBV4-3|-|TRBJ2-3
TGCGCCAGCAGCCAAACAGGGGGGATCACAGATACGCAGTATTTT
CASSQTGGITDTQYF
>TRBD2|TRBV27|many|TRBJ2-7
TGTGCCAGCAGTCCGGAGGCGGGAGGCTCCTACGAGCAGTACTTC
CASSPEAGGSYEQYF
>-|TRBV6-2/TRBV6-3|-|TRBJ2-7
TGTACCAGCAGTACCCCCGGGCTTCCCTTTTACGAGCAGTACTTC
CTSSTPGLPFYEQYF
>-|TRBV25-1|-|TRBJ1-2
TGTGCCAGCAGTGAATCCAGGAAGGGTGGCTACACCTTC
CASSESRKGGYTF
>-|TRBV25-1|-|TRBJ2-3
TGTGCCAGCAAAGGGGCAGATACGCAGTATTTT
CASKGADTQYF
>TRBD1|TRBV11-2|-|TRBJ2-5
TGTGCCAGCAGCTTCCGCCGGGACAGGGGGAAAGAGACCCAGTACTTC
CASSFRRDRGKETQYF
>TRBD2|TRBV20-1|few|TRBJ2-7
TGCAGTGCTAGAGATAGTTCTAGCGGGGGTTGGTACTTC
CSARDSSSGGWYF
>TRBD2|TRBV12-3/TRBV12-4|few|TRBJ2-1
TGTGCCAGCAGCCGCCCCGGGACTAGCAAGTTCTTC
CASSRPGTSKFF
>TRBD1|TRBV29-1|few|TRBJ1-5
TGCAGCGCCATGACAGGGGGCGAGGGTCAGCCCCAGCATTTT
CSAMTGGEGQPQHF
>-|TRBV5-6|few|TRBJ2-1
TGTGCCAGCAGCTTGGGGGGGATTTCCTACAATGAGCAGTTCTTC
CASSLGGISYNEQFF
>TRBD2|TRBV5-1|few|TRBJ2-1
TGCGCCAGCAGCTTCGGGACTAGCGGACTGAGCTCCTACAATGAGCAGTTCTTC
CASSFGTSGLSSYNEQFF
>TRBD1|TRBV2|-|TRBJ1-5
TGTGCCAGCAGGGATAGACAGGGGTCGGGGGAGCAGCCCCAGCATTTT
CASRDRQGSGEQPQHF
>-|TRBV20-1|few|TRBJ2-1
TGCAGTGCACCGGGCGCTGTCTCCTACAATGAGCAGTTCTTC
CSAPGAVSYNEQFF
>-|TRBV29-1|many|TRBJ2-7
TGCAGCGTTGAGGGACTTCCCGGGAGCTCCTACGAGCAGTACTTC
CSVEGLPGSSYEQYF
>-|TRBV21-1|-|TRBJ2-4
TGTGCCAGCACCGAAACAGAGACAGGGGGCGAGTTCGACATTCAGTACTTC
CASTETETGGEFDIQYF
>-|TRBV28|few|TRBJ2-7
TGTGCCAGCAGTTTACGTGTCAGTCCCTACGAGCAGTACTTC
CASSLRVSPYEQYF
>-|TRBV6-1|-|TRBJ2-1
TGTGCCAGCAGCCTAAATACGGGCTCCTACAATGAGCAGTTCTTC
CASSLNTGSYNEQFF
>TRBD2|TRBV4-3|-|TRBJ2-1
TGCGCCAGCAGCCAAGGGTGGAGACTAGCGGGAGAGGCCCATGAGCAGTTCTTC
CASSQGWRLAGEAHEQFF
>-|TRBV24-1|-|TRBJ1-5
TGTGCCACCAGTGATGCGACAGTGAACTACAATCAGCCCCAGCATTTT
CATSDATVNYNQPQHF
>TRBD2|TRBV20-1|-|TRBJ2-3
TGCAGTGCTAGAGTGCCTAATGCGGGGGGGCTCGGAGATACGCAGTATTTT
CSARVPNAGGLGDTQYF
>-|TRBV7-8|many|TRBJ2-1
TGTGCCAGCAGCTTAGGGAGGGACCCATACAATGAGCAGTTCTTC
CASSLGRDPYNEQFF
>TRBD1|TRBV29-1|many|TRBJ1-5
TGCAGCGTTGAATTGAGACAGGGCCAGCCCCAGCATTTT
CSVELRQGQPQHF
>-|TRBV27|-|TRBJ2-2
TGTGCCAGCAGTTTATCAACGGTGGGGGAGCTGTTTTTT
CASSLSTVGELFF
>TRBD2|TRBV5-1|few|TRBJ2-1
TGCGCCAGCAGCCTGTCCGGGGGGAGCGGAGAGCAGTTCTTC
CASSLSGGSGEQFF
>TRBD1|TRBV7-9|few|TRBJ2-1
TGTGCCAGCAGCCATAAGGGACAGGACTACAATGAGCAGTTCTTC
CASSHKGQDYNEQFF
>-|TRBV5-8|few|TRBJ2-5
TGTGCCAGCAGCCCCGTGGTCTTGGAGACCCAGTACTTC
CASSPVVLETQYF
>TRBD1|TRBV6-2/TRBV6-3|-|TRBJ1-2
TGTGCCAGCAGAACCGGGACAGACTTTTATGGCTACACCTTC
CASRTGTDFYGYTF
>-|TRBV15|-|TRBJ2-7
TGTGCCACCAGCAGAGAGGGACCTACCTACGAGCAGTACTTC
CATSREGPTYEQYF
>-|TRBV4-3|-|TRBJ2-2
TGCGCCAGCAGCCACTTAGACCTTTTTGAAAACACCGGGGAGCTGTTTTTT
CASSHLDLFENTGELFF
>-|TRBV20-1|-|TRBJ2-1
TGCAGTGCTAGAGGAGCGGCTACCTACAATGAGCAGTTCTTC
CSARGAATYNEQFF
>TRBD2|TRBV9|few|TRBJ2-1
TGTGCCAGCAGCCCGGGACTAGCGGGAGATAATGAGCAGTTCTTC
CASSPGLAGDNEQFF
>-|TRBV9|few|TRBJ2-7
TGTGCCAGCAGCTTAGGCATGGTCACCGAGCAGTACTTC
CASSLGMVTEQYF